The rows below give T cell receptor beta chains drawn from one sample of a study of neoadjuvant nivolumab and ipilimumab in lung cancer. Libraries were prepared by immunoSEQ multiplex PCR; TCRdb keeps only in-frame clonotypes and omits some of them. This table holds approximately 21,000 clones, approximately 81% found once. This specimen consisted of peripheral blood, obtained before neoadjuvant nivolumab, alone or with ipilimumab. Every receptor here comes from an adult with non-small cell lung cancer. Both conserved end residues are part of each CDR3. A D gene is named only where the DNA matches it firmly. Rows give clone size only sometimes, using once, few, many, or a class for an expanded clone.

J: TRBJ2-1
V: TRBV11-2
D: NA
size: NA
DNA: TGTGCCAGCAGCTTATTGCCCAGTACCTACAATGAGCAGTTCTTC
CDR3: CASSLLPSTYNEQFF

J: TRBJ1-2
V: TRBV7-3
D: NA
size: NA
DNA: TGTGCCAGCAGCTTAACGGGGGGAGTCGGCTATGGCTACACCTTC
CDR3: CASSLTGGVGYGYTF

J: TRBJ2-1
V: TRBV7-3
D: NA
size: NA
DNA: TGTGCCAGCAGCCCTAACCCAGTGACCGTCGACAATGAGCAGTTCTTC
CDR3: CASSPNPVTVDNEQFF

J: TRBJ2-7
V: TRBV13
D: TRBD1
size: NA
DNA: TGTGCCAGCAGCCCCGTGGGACAGGGTTCCTACGAGCAGTACTTC
CDR3: CASSPVGQGSYEQYF

J: TRBJ1-1
V: TRBV29-1
D: TRBD1
size: NA
DNA: TGCAGCACTTTGACAGGGGGAGACACTGAAGCTTTCTTT
CDR3: CSTLTGGDTEAFF

J: TRBJ2-5
V: TRBV28
D: NA
size: NA
DNA: TGTGCCAGCAAACATCCGGTAGTCTGGACCCAGTACTTC
CDR3: CASKHPVVWTQYF

J: TRBJ1-5
V: TRBV9
D: TRBD1
size: NA
DNA: TGTGCCAGCAGCTCAGGGGAACAGGGGTGGAACCAGCCCCAGCATTTT
CDR3: CASSSGEQGWNQPQHF

J: TRBJ2-5
V: TRBV15
D: TRBD2
size: NA
DNA: TGTGCCACCAGCAGAGGGATTGGGTATCTAGCGGGCCACCAAGAGACCCAGTACTTC
CDR3: CATSRGIGYLAGHQETQYF

J: TRBJ2-1
V: TRBV5-4
D: TRBD2
size: NA
DNA: TGTGCCAGCAGTTTGCCGGGACTACTTCGCAATGAGCAGTTCTTC
CDR3: CASSLPGLLRNEQFF

J: TRBJ2-5
V: TRBV7-3
D: NA
size: NA
DNA: TGTGCCAGCAGCTTTGGTGGCCAAGAGACCCAGTACTTC
CDR3: CASSFGGQETQYF

J: TRBJ1-2
V: TRBV7-9
D: TRBD1
size: few
DNA: TGTGCCAGCAGCTTGGGCTTAGGACAGGGCGATGGCTACACCTTC
CDR3: CASSLGLGQGDGYTF

J: TRBJ2-7
V: TRBV9
D: TRBD2
size: NA
DNA: TGTGCCAGCAGCGCGGGGGGGACGGTCGCTCGGCAGCAGTACTTC
CDR3: CASSAGGTVARQQYF

J: TRBJ1-4
V: TRBV11-2
D: NA
size: NA
DNA: TGTGCCAGCAGCTTAAGGAGGAATGAAAAACTGTTTTTT
CDR3: CASSLRRNEKLFF

J: TRBJ2-5
V: TRBV10-2
D: TRBD2
size: NA
DNA: TGCGCCAGCAGTGCGACTAGCGGACCAAAGGCCCAGTACTTC
CDR3: CASSATSGPKAQYF

J: TRBJ2-1
V: TRBV5-1
D: TRBD2
size: NA
DNA: TGCGCCAGCACTAAAGGGAGTAGCGGGATAGGCTACAATGAGCAGTTCTTC
CDR3: CASTKGSSGIGYNEQFF

J: TRBJ2-4
V: TRBV4-1
D: TRBD2
size: NA
DNA: TGCGCCAGCAGCCAAGTGGGCCTAGCGGGAGCGGACATTCAGTACTTC
CDR3: CASSQVGLAGADIQYF

J: TRBJ1-5
V: TRBV6-1
D: NA
size: NA
DNA: TGTGCCAGCGTGGGGGAGGGTGGGCAGCCCCAGCATTTT
CDR3: CASVGEGGQPQHF

J: TRBJ2-1
V: TRBV12-2
D: NA
size: NA
DNA: TGTGCAAGTCGTGCACGGACCGCGACTAGCGGGGAGAAATACGGGGTTTTGAATGAGCAGTTCTTC
CDR3: CASRARTATSGEKYGVLNEQFF

J: TRBJ2-3
V: TRBV11-2
D: NA
size: NA
DNA: TGTGCCAGCAGCCCATGGGGCACTCCTCTCACAGATACGCAGTATTTT
CDR3: CASSPWGTPLTDTQYF

J: TRBJ1-1
V: TRBV4-1
D: TRBD1
size: NA
DNA: TGCGCCAGCAGCCAGACCGGGACAGGGGATGGGAACACTGAAGCTTTCTTT
CDR3: CASSQTGTGDGNTEAFF

J: TRBJ1-2
V: TRBV28
D: NA
size: NA
DNA: TGTGCCAGCAGTGGACGACTGAAGAACTATGGCTACACCTTC
CDR3: CASSGRLKNYGYTF

J: TRBJ1-4
V: TRBV9
D: NA
size: NA
DNA: TGTGCCAGCAGCGTAGTTCCAGCCCAAAAACTGTTTTTT
CDR3: CASSVVPAQKLFF

J: TRBJ1-1
V: TRBV7-3
D: NA
size: NA
DNA: TGTGCCAGCAGCCGCGGAGGTGGGACTGAAGCTTTCTTT
CDR3: CASSRGGGTEAFF

J: TRBJ1-1
V: TRBV6-5
D: NA
size: NA
DNA: TGTGCCAGCAGTTCTACAGGCAACACTGAAGCTTTCTTT
CDR3: CASSSTGNTEAFF

J: TRBJ2-3
V: TRBV11-2
D: TRBD2
size: NA
DNA: TGTGGGACGAGCGGGAGGGTAGGAGATACGCAGTATTTT
CDR3: CGTSGRVGDTQYF

J: TRBJ2-5
V: TRBV5-6
D: NA
size: NA
DNA: TGTGCCAGCAGCTTGGCCGGGACCCAGTACTTC
CDR3: CASSLAGTQYF

J: TRBJ2-1
V: TRBV18
D: TRBD2
size: NA
DNA: TGTGCCAGCTCAGCGGGACTAGCGGGAGCCGTTGAGCAGTTCTTC
CDR3: CASSAGLAGAVEQFF

J: TRBJ1-2
V: TRBV18
D: NA
size: NA
DNA: TGTGCCAGCTCACCGCAGTACAGGGAAGGGGAAGGCTACACCTTC
CDR3: CASSPQYREGEGYTF

J: TRBJ2-7
V: TRBV5-4
D: NA
size: NA
DNA: TGTGCCAGCAGCTTGGGGGGGTACGAGCAGTACTTC
CDR3: CASSLGGYEQYF

J: TRBJ2-1
V: TRBV7-2
D: TRBD2
size: NA
DNA: TGTGCCAGCAGCTTAGGCGGGAGGGGGTCCTACAATGAGCAGTTCTTC
CDR3: CASSLGGRGSYNEQFF

J: TRBJ2-7
V: TRBV5-1
D: NA
size: NA
DNA: TGCGCCAGCAGCCCCCTGGGGGCGGGAGCGGTCCCCTACGAGCAGTACTTC
CDR3: CASSPLGAGAVPYEQYF

J: TRBJ1-2
V: TRBV9
D: NA
size: NA
DNA: TGTGCCAGCAGCGCAGAGAGGGTTGTCGGTGGCTACACCTTC
CDR3: CASSAERVVGGYTF

J: TRBJ2-7
V: TRBV7-3
D: TRBD2
size: NA
DNA: TGTGCCAGCAGCTTAGAAGGGACTAGCGGGGGGTACGAGCAGTACTTC
CDR3: CASSLEGTSGGYEQYF

J: TRBJ2-1
V: TRBV6-9
D: TRBD2
size: few
DNA: TGTGCCAGCAGCGTGTATCCTAGCGGGAGGGATGAGCAGTTCTTC
CDR3: CASSVYPSGRDEQFF

J: TRBJ1-5
V: TRBV25-1
D: NA
size: NA
DNA: TGTGCCAGCAGTCCCCAGGGCCTACAGCCCCAGCATTTT
CDR3: CASSPQGLQPQHF

J: TRBJ1-5
V: TRBV18
D: TRBD1
size: NA
DNA: TGTGCCAGCTCACGGGGGACAGAGTACAATCAGCCCCAGCATTTT
CDR3: CASSRGTEYNQPQHF

J: TRBJ2-3
V: TRBV25-1
D: TRBD1
size: NA
DNA: TGTGCCAGTAGGGGGCAGGATACGCAGTATTTT
CDR3: CASRGQDTQYF

J: TRBJ2-3
V: TRBV30
D: NA
size: NA
DNA: TGTGCCTGGAGCCCCTCGCGGAGCGGTGGCACAGATACGCAGTATTTT
CDR3: CAWSPSRSGGTDTQYF

J: TRBJ1-4
V: TRBV30
D: NA
size: NA
DNA: TGTGCCTGGAGTGTACCTGGTAATGAAAAACTGTTTTTT
CDR3: CAWSVPGNEKLFF

J: TRBJ2-7
V: TRBV28
D: TRBD1
size: NA
DNA: TGTGCCAGCAGTTCCGGGACAGTGAACGAGCAGTACTTC
CDR3: CASSSGTVNEQYF

J: TRBJ1-2
V: TRBV27
D: NA
size: NA
DNA: TGTGCCAGCAGGGCCCCTTGGGGCTACACCTTC
CDR3: CASRAPWGYTF

J: TRBJ2-3
V: TRBV6-1
D: NA
size: NA
DNA: TGTGCCAGCAGTGAAGCGGGGGATACGCAGTATTTT
CDR3: CASSEAGDTQYF

J: TRBJ2-3
V: TRBV15
D: NA
size: once
DNA: TGTGCCACCAGCAGAGACCAAATCACAGATACGCAGTATTTT
CDR3: CATSRDQITDTQYF

J: TRBJ2-5
V: TRBV18
D: NA
size: NA
DNA: TGTGCCAGCTCACCACCGACGTCCCGGGGCGAAGAGACCCAGTACTTC
CDR3: CASSPPTSRGEETQYF

J: TRBJ1-1
V: TRBV7-2
D: NA
size: once
DNA: TGTGCCAGCAGTTTAGGGCGGAACACTGAAGCTTTCTTT
CDR3: CASSLGRNTEAFF

J: TRBJ1-1
V: TRBV18
D: NA
size: NA
DNA: TGTGCCAGCTCACAACAGGGAAACACTGAAGCTTTCTTT
CDR3: CASSQQGNTEAFF

J: TRBJ2-7
V: TRBV28
D: TRBD2
size: NA
DNA: TGTGCCAGCAGTTTAGGGGACTATTCCTACGAGCAGTACTTC
CDR3: CASSLGDYSYEQYF

J: TRBJ1-4
V: TRBV7-2
D: NA
size: NA
DNA: TGTGCCAGCAGCTTGGCCTCAACTAATGAAAAACTGTTTTTT
CDR3: CASSLASTNEKLFF

J: TRBJ2-5
V: TRBV4-2
D: NA
size: once
DNA: TGTGCCAGCAGCCAAGCTGGGTCGGAGGTGACCCAGTACTTC
CDR3: CASSQAGSEVTQYF

J: TRBJ1-4
V: TRBV5-5
D: NA
size: NA
DNA: TGTGCCAGCAGCTTGGAATTCGTGAGGGGGAGGGGTGAAAAACTGTTTTTT
CDR3: CASSLEFVRGRGEKLFF

J: TRBJ2-2
V: TRBV7-3
D: TRBD1
size: few
DNA: TGTGCCAGCAGCCAGGGACAGGGAAGTGGCGGGGAGCTGTTTTTT
CDR3: CASSQGQGSGGELFF

J: TRBJ1-4
V: TRBV11-2
D: NA
size: NA
DNA: TGTGCCAGCACCTGGGACTGGGATGAAAAACTGTTTTTT
CDR3: CASTWDWDEKLFF

J: TRBJ1-2
V: TRBV28
D: NA
size: NA
DNA: TGTGCCAGCAGTCCAGGCAGCTATGGCTACACCTTC
CDR3: CASSPGSYGYTF

J: TRBJ2-3
V: TRBV5-1
D: TRBD1
size: NA
DNA: TGCGCCAGCAGCAGAACGACAGGGCTGGCAGATACGCAGTATTTT
CDR3: CASSRTTGLADTQYF

J: TRBJ2-5
V: TRBV18
D: TRBD2
size: NA
DNA: TGTGCCAGCTCACCAGGACTAGCGGGGATGGGAGAGACCCAGTACTTC
CDR3: CASSPGLAGMGETQYF

J: TRBJ2-5
V: TRBV27
D: NA
size: NA
DNA: TGTGCCAGCAGTTTCCGGGAGACCCAGTACTTC
CDR3: CASSFRETQYF

J: TRBJ1-2
V: TRBV11-2
D: TRBD1
size: few
DNA: TGTGCCAGCAGCTTAGATGGGGGGACAGGAGTCTATGGCTACACCTTC
CDR3: CASSLDGGTGVYGYTF

J: TRBJ1-3
V: TRBV6-5
D: NA
size: few
DNA: TGTGCCAGCAGTCGGGACGGTAGCTCTGGAAACACCATATATTTT
CDR3: CASSRDGSSGNTIYF

J: TRBJ2-7
V: TRBV7-8
D: TRBD2
size: once
DNA: TGTGCCAGCAGCTCGCTTACCACTTATAGCGGGGACGCCTACGAGCAGTACTTC
CDR3: CASSSLTTYSGDAYEQYF